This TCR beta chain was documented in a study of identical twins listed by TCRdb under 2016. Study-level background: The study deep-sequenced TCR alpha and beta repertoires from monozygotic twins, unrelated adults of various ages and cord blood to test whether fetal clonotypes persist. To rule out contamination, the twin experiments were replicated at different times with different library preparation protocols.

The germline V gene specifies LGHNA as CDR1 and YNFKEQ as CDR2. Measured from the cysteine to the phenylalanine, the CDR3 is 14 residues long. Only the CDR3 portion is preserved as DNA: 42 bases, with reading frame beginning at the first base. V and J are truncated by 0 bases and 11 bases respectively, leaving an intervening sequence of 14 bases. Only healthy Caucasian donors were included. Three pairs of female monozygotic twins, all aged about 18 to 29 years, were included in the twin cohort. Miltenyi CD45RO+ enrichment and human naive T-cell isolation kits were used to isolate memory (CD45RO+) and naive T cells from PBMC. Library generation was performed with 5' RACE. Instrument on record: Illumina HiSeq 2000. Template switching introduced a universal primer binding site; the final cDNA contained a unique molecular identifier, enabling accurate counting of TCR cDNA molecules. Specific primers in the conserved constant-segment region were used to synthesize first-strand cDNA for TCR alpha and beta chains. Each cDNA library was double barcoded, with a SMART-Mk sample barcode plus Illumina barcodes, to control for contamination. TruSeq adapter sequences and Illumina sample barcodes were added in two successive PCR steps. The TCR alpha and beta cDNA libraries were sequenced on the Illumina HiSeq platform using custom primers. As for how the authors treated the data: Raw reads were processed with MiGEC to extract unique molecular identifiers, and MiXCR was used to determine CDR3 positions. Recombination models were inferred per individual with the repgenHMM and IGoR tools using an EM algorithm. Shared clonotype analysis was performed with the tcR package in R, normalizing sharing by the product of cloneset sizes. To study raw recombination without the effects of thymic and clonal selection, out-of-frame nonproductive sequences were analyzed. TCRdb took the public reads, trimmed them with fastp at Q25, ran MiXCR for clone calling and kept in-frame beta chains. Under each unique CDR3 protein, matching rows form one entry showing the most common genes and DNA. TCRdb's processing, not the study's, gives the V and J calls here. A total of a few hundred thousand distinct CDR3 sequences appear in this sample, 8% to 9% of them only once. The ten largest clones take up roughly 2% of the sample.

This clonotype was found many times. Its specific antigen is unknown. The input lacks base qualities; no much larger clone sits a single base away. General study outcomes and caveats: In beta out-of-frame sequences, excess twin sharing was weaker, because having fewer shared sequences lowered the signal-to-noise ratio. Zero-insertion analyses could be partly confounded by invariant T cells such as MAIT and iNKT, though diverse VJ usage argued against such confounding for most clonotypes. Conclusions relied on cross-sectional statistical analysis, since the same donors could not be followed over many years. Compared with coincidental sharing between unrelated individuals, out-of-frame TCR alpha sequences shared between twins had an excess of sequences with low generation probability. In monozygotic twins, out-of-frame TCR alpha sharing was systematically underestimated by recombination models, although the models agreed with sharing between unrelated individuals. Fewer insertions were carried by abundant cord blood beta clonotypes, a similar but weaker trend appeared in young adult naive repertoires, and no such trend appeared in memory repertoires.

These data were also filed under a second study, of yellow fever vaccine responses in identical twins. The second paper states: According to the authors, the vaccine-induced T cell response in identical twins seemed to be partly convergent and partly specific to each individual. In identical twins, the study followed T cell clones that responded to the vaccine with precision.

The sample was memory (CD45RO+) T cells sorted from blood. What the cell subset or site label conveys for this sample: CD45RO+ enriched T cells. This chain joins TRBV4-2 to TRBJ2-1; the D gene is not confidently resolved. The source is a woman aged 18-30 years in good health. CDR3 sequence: CASSQDQDPTKQFF. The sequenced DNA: TGTGCCAGCAGCCAAGATCAGGACCCCACTAAGCAGTTCTTC.